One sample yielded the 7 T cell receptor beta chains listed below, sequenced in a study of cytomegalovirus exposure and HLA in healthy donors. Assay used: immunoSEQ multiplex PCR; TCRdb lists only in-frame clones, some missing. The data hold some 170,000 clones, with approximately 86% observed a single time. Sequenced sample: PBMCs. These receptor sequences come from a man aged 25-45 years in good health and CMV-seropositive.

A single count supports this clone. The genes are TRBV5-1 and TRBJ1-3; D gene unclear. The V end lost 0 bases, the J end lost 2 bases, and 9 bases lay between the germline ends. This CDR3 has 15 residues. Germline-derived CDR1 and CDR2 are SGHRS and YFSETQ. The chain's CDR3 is CASSLAMEAGNTIYF. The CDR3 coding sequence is TGCGCCAGCAGCTTGGCCATGGAAGCTGGAAACACCATATATTTT.

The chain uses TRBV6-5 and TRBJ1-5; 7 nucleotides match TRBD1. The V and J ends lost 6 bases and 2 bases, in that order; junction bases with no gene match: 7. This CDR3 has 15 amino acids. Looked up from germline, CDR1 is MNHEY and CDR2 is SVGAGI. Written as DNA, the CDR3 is TGTGCCAGCAGACCAGACAGGGAACGCAATCAGCCCCAGCATTTT. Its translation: CASRPDRERNQPQHF.

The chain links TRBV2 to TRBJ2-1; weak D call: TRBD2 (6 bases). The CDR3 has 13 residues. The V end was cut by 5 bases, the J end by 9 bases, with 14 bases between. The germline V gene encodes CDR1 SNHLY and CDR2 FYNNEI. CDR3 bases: TGTGCCAGCAGTCCACGACAAGCGGGTGAGCAGTTCTTC. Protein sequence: CASSPRQAGEQFF.

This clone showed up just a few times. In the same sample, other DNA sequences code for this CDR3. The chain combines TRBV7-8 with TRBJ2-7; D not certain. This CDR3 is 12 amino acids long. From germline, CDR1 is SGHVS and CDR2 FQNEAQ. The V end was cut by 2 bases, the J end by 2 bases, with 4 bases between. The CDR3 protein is CASSLSTYEQYF. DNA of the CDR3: TGTGCCAGCAGCTTAAGTACCTACGAGCAGTACTTC.

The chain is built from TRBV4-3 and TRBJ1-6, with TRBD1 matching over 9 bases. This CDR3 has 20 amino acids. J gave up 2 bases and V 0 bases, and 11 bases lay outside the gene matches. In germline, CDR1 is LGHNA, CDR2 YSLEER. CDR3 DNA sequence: TGCGCCAGCAGCCAAGATCGCGAACAGGGGGCAGGGGCCTATAATTCACCCCTCCACTTT. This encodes CASSQDREQGAGAYNSPLHF.

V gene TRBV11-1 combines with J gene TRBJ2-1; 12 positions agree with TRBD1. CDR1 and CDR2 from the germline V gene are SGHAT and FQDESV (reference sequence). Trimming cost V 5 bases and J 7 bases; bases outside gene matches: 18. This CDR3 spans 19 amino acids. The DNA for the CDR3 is TGTGCCAGCAGCCCAACCTTCGGTAGAGGGACAGGGGGCTTGAATGAGCAGTTCTTC. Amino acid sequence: CASSPTFGRGTGGLNEQFF.

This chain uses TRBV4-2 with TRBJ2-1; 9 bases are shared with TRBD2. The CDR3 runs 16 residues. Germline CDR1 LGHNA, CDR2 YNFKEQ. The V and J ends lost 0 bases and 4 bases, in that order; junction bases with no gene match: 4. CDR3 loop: CASSQDGLAGYNEQFF. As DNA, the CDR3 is TGTGCCAGCAGCCAAGATGGGCTAGCGGGGTACAATGAGCAGTTCTTC.